This TCR beta chain was documented in a study of T cell responses to AZD1222 COVID-19 vaccine. TCRdb keeps only in-frame clones here, not all; method: immunoSEQ multiplex PCR. The sample records about 150,000 clones, less than 95% being singletons. Sequences were derived from peripheral blood, sampled on day 0 of AZD1222 vaccination. This TCR was recovered from an adult in good health.

The CDR3 DNA reads TGCGCCAGCAGCTTGGACAGGGGTGACTATGGCTACACCTTC. Amino acids: CASSLDRGDYGYTF. The rearrangement joins TRBV5-1 to TRBJ1-2; the match to TRBD1 covers 7 bases. Germline loops: CDR1 SGHRS, CDR2 YFSETQ. The V segment lost 0 bases and the J segment 3 bases; nucleotides outside the gene matches: 2. The CDR3 runs 14 residues.